The source of this TCR beta chain is a study of beta chain features in type 1 diabetes. V was clipped by 7 bases and J by 5 bases, with 7 bases between them. The CDR3 sequence is 10 residues long. Germline V gene lookup returns CDR1 SGHKS and CDR2 YYEKEE (reference sequence). The isolated RNA, all of it, was reverse transcribed, so expressed TCRB transcripts were what got sequenced. Sequencing used immunoSEQ multiplex PCR; TCRdb keeps in-frame clones, though not all of them. The sample contains 860,000 or so clones, roughly 15% of which appear only once. The chain has TRBV5-5 and TRBJ2-7; unclear D gene. Sequencing was carried out using naive CD4+ T cells from blood. This TCR was sampled from a woman younger than 35 in good health. CDR3 in amino acids: CASGGDEQYF. The CDR3 nucleotides read TGTGCCAGCGGTGGGGACGAGCAGTACTTC.